This T cell receptor (beta chain) derives from a study of blood T cell repertoires in COVID-19. How the authors handled the data: Cell counts per sample came from amplifying reference gene primers. The protocol was immunoSEQ multiplex PCR, while the TCRdb copy is restricted to in-frame clones and leaves out a portion. V, J and clone size reflect that table, while D and trimming were determined from the DNA. The sample lists 210,000 or so clones; roughly 86% were seen once. V lost 6 bases, J lost 0 bases, and 14 bases lay in between. CDR3 size: 15 residues. Germline V gene sequence: CDR1 MGHRA, CDR2 YSYEKL.

V is TRBV4-1 and J is TRBJ1-1, with TRBD1 as a possible D gene (6 bases). Sequencing was performed on peripheral blood. The clonotype comes from a woman aged 55-69 years with acute or convalescent COVID-19. CDR3 region: CASRLTTGMNTEAFF. The CDR3 DNA is TGCGCCAGCAGGCTTACGACAGGCATGAACACTGAAGCTTTCTTT.